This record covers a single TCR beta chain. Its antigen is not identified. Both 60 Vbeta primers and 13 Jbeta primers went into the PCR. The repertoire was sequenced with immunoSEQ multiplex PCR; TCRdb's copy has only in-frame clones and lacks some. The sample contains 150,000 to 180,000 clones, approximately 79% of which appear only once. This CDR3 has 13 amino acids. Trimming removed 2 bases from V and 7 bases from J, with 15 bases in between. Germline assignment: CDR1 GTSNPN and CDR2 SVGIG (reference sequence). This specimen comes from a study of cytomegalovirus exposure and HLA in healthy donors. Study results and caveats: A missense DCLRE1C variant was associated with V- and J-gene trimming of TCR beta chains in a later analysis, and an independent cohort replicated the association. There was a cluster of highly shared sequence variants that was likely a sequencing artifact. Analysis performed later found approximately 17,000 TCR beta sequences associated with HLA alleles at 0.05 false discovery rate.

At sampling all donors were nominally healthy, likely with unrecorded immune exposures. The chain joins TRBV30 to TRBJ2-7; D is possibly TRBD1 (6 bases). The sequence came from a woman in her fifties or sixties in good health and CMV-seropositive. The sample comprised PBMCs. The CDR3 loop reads CAWSRGTTGEQYF. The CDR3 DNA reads TGTGCCTGGAGTCGGGGAACTACAGGGGAGCAGTACTTC. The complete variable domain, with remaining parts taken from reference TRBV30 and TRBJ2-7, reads SQTIHQWPATLVQPVGSPLSLECTVEGTSNPNLYWYRQAAGRGLQLLFYSVGIGQISSEVPQNLSASRPQDRQFILSSKKLLLSDSGFYLCAWSRGTTGEQYFGPGTRLTVT.